This is a list of T cell receptor beta chains from one sample in a study of beta chain features in type 1 diabetes. Assay used: immunoSEQ multiplex PCR; TCRdb lists only in-frame clones, some missing. The sample shows hundreds of thousands of clones, about 14% of them seen only once. The specimen sequenced was naive CD4+ T cells from blood. Source of these receptors: a man younger than 30 with type 1 diabetes. CDR3s include the opening cysteine and the closing phenylalanine or tryptophan. The order of the fields is clone size, V gene, J gene, D gene, CDR3 DNA, CDR3 protein. D genes are given only for firm matches. Size is omitted from some rows. Given values are once, few, many or a class for expanded clones.

clone_size: few; v_call: TRBV28; j_call: TRBJ1-5; d_call: .; cdr3_nt: TGTGCCAGCAGTTCGGGCGGTCAGCCCCAGCATTTT; cdr3_aa: CASSSGGQPQHF
clone_size: .; v_call: TRBV4-1; j_call: TRBJ1-1; d_call: .; cdr3_nt: TGCGCCAGCAGCCAAGATGGGCTAATGAACACTGAAGCTTTCTTT; cdr3_aa: CASSQDGLMNTEAFF
clone_size: few; v_call: TRBV7-9; j_call: TRBJ2-7; d_call: TRBD1; cdr3_nt: TGTGCCAGCAGCTGGGGTACAGGGGGCGACGAGCAGTACTTC; cdr3_aa: CASSWGTGGDEQYF
clone_size: few; v_call: TRBV21-1; j_call: TRBJ2-5; d_call: .; cdr3_nt: TGTGCCAACCTACCCGAGGGACACGCCGTTGTGACCCAGTACTTC; cdr3_aa: CANLPEGHAVVTQYF
clone_size: few; v_call: TRBV25-1; j_call: TRBJ2-7; d_call: TRBD1; cdr3_nt: TGTGCCAGCCGGGCGGGGACAGGGGCCTACGAGCAGTACTTC; cdr3_aa: CASRAGTGAYEQYF
clone_size: few; v_call: TRBV7-2; j_call: TRBJ2-7; d_call: .; cdr3_nt: TGTGCCAGCAGCTCCAGGGAACACCACGAGCAGTACTTC; cdr3_aa: CASSSREHHEQYF
clone_size: .; v_call: TRBV5-4; j_call: TRBJ1-5; d_call: .; cdr3_nt: TGTGCCAGCAGCTTGGGAGGGACACATGATCAGCCCCAGCATTTT; cdr3_aa: CASSLGGTHDQPQHF
clone_size: .; v_call: TRBV28; j_call: TRBJ1-1; d_call: TRBD1; cdr3_nt: TGTGCCAGCAGGCAAGGACAGGGTGACACTGAAGCTTTCTTT; cdr3_aa: CASRQGQGDTEAFF
clone_size: few; v_call: TRBV20-1; j_call: TRBJ1-1; d_call: .; cdr3_nt: TGCAGTGCTAGATGGGAGGGTGGAGCTTTCTTT; cdr3_aa: CSARWEGGAFF
clone_size: .; v_call: TRBV6-5; j_call: TRBJ1-6; d_call: .; cdr3_nt: TGTGCCAGCAGTCCCCAGGGGTGGTCACCCCTCCACTTT; cdr3_aa: CASSPQGWSPLHF
clone_size: .; v_call: TRBV21-1; j_call: TRBJ2-2; d_call: .; cdr3_nt: TGTGCCAGCAGCCCCCCCAGGGAGGACACCGGGGAGCTGTTTTTT; cdr3_aa: CASSPPREDTGELFF
clone_size: few; v_call: TRBV6-5; j_call: TRBJ2-6; d_call: .; cdr3_nt: TGTGCCAGCAGCCTCATGGGAGACGGGGCCAACGTCCTGACTTTC; cdr3_aa: CASSLMGDGANVLTF
clone_size: few; v_call: TRBV18; j_call: TRBJ2-7; d_call: .; cdr3_nt: TGTGCCAGCTCACCAAAAGGTATGAGCTCCTACGAGCAGTACTTC; cdr3_aa: CASSPKGMSSYEQYF
clone_size: .; v_call: TRBV7-3; j_call: TRBJ1-2; d_call: .; cdr3_nt: TGTGCCAGCAGCCCCACCGGCTATGAGGGGGGCACTGGCTACACCTTC; cdr3_aa: CASSPTGYEGGTGYTF
clone_size: .; v_call: TRBV7-2; j_call: TRBJ2-1; d_call: TRBD1; cdr3_nt: TGTGCCAGCAGTGTAGACCCGGGACAGGGCACCGAGCAGTTCTTC; cdr3_aa: CASSVDPGQGTEQFF
clone_size: .; v_call: TRBV14; j_call: TRBJ2-1; d_call: TRBD2; cdr3_nt: TGTGCCAGCAGCCCCAGACTAGCGGCCAATGAGCAGTTCTTC; cdr3_aa: CASSPRLAANEQFF
clone_size: few; v_call: TRBV30; j_call: TRBJ1-6; d_call: .; cdr3_nt: TGTGCCTGGAGTGTGGCCGGACAGTGGAATTCACCCCTCCACTTT; cdr3_aa: CAWSVAGQWNSPLHF
clone_size: .; v_call: TRBV29-1; j_call: TRBJ2-7; d_call: .; cdr3_nt: TGCAGCGTTAAACCATGGGGCAGCGAGCAGTACTTC; cdr3_aa: CSVKPWGSEQYF
clone_size: .; v_call: TRBV30; j_call: TRBJ1-2; d_call: .; cdr3_nt: TGTGCCTGGAGTGGACCGGGACACCCCTATGGCTACACCTTC; cdr3_aa: CAWSGPGHPYGYTF
clone_size: few; v_call: TRBV2; j_call: TRBJ2-1; d_call: .; cdr3_nt: TGTGCCAGCAGTGAACCCATGCGGGTCATAAGGGGGAATGAGCAGTTCTTC; cdr3_aa: CASSEPMRVIRGNEQFF
clone_size: .; v_call: TRBV15; j_call: TRBJ2-2; d_call: .; cdr3_nt: TGTGCCACCAGCAGAGTGCTGGCCGGGGAGCTGTTTTTT; cdr3_aa: CATSRVLAGELFF
clone_size: few; v_call: TRBV11-2; j_call: TRBJ1-2; d_call: .; cdr3_nt: TGTGCCAGCAGCTTAGCGAAGGGCTACACCTTC; cdr3_aa: CASSLAKGYTF
clone_size: .; v_call: TRBV25-1; j_call: TRBJ1-2; d_call: TRBD1; cdr3_nt: TGTGCCAGCGTTCGACAGGGATCGGTCTATGGCTACACCTTC; cdr3_aa: CASVRQGSVYGYTF
clone_size: few; v_call: TRBV6-6; j_call: TRBJ1-1; d_call: .; cdr3_nt: TGTGCCAGCACCGGCAGGAACACTGAAGCTTTCTTT; cdr3_aa: CASTGRNTEAFF
clone_size: few; v_call: TRBV18; j_call: TRBJ2-1; d_call: TRBD2; cdr3_nt: TGTGCCAGCTCACCACTAGCGGGAGGGCCTAGTAATGAGCAGTTCTTC; cdr3_aa: CASSPLAGGPSNEQFF
clone_size: few; v_call: TRBV7-2; j_call: TRBJ1-3; d_call: .; cdr3_nt: TGTGCCAGCAGCTTCGGGGTCCAAGGATCAGGAAACACCATATATTTT; cdr3_aa: CASSFGVQGSGNTIYF
clone_size: .; v_call: TRBV19; j_call: TRBJ1-5; d_call: .; cdr3_nt: TGTGCCAGTAGTGGCCGGGTAGGATATAGCAATCAGCCCCAGCATTTT; cdr3_aa: CASSGRVGYSNQPQHF
clone_size: .; v_call: TRBV7-6; j_call: TRBJ1-5; d_call: .; cdr3_nt: TGTGCCAGCAGCTTAGTGGCAGGGCATAGCAATCAGCCCCAGCATTTT; cdr3_aa: CASSLVAGHSNQPQHF
clone_size: .; v_call: TRBV4-1; j_call: TRBJ2-4; d_call: .; cdr3_nt: TGCGCCAGCAGCCCACGGGCGTTAGCCAAAAACATTCAGTACTTC; cdr3_aa: CASSPRALAKNIQYF
clone_size: .; v_call: TRBV4-3; j_call: TRBJ2-7; d_call: .; cdr3_nt: TGCGCCAGCAGCCAAGCCCCTAGCGTAGGCTACGAGCAGTACTTC; cdr3_aa: CASSQAPSVGYEQYF
clone_size: .; v_call: TRBV10-3; j_call: TRBJ2-1; d_call: TRBD2; cdr3_nt: TGTGCCATCAGTGAGTGGCTAGCGGGAGGGGATGAGCAGTTCTTC; cdr3_aa: CAISEWLAGGDEQFF
clone_size: few; v_call: TRBV14; j_call: TRBJ2-5; d_call: TRBD1; cdr3_nt: TGTGCCAGCAGCCGGATCGGACAGGGACAAGAGACCCAGTACTTC; cdr3_aa: CASSRIGQGQETQYF
clone_size: .; v_call: TRBV4-3; j_call: TRBJ2-7; d_call: TRBD2; cdr3_nt: TGCGCCAGCAGCCAAGGCAGATTGGCCGGACTAGCGGAGTTCTACGAGCAGTACTTC; cdr3_aa: CASSQGRLAGLAEFYEQYF
clone_size: .; v_call: TRBV5-4; j_call: TRBJ2-2; d_call: TRBD2; cdr3_nt: TGTGCCAGCAGCGCTCCTAGCGGGGGGAACACCGGGGAGCTGTTTTTT; cdr3_aa: CASSAPSGGNTGELFF
clone_size: .; v_call: TRBV4-1; j_call: TRBJ2-7; d_call: .; cdr3_nt: TGCGCCAGCAGCCAAGTCCGACCAGGGCAAACTTACGAGCAGTACTTC; cdr3_aa: CASSQVRPGQTYEQYF
clone_size: .; v_call: TRBV25-1; j_call: TRBJ2-7; d_call: TRBD2; cdr3_nt: TGTGCCAGCAGTCCGGGACTAGCGGGGCGACCGCAGTACTTC; cdr3_aa: CASSPGLAGRPQYF
clone_size: few; v_call: TRBV4-3; j_call: TRBJ2-3; d_call: .; cdr3_nt: TGCGCCAGCAGCCAAGAATTATCGGGAGCTATCAGGGATACGCAGTATTTT; cdr3_aa: CASSQELSGAIRDTQYF
clone_size: few; v_call: TRBV28; j_call: TRBJ1-5; d_call: .; cdr3_nt: TGTGCCAGCAGTTTTGAGCAGCATCAGCCCCAGCATTTT; cdr3_aa: CASSFEQHQPQHF
clone_size: few; v_call: TRBV30; j_call: TRBJ1-1; d_call: .; cdr3_nt: TGTGCCTGGATGGTTGGTGGTTTTTTAGCTTTCTTT; cdr3_aa: CAWMVGGFLAFF
clone_size: few; v_call: TRBV7-8; j_call: TRBJ2-7; d_call: .; cdr3_nt: TGTGCCAGCAGTCCCGACCTGTTCCCGACCTACGAGCAGTACTTC; cdr3_aa: CASSPDLFPTYEQYF
clone_size: .; v_call: TRBV6-5; j_call: TRBJ1-3; d_call: .; cdr3_nt: TGTGCCAGCAGTTACCGTTACAGCTCTGGAAACACCATATATTTT; cdr3_aa: CASSYRYSSGNTIYF
clone_size: .; v_call: TRBV7-3; j_call: TRBJ2-2; d_call: .; cdr3_nt: TGTGCCAGCAGCTTAAGCCTTTACACCGGGGAGCTGTTTTTT; cdr3_aa: CASSLSLYTGELFF
clone_size: .; v_call: TRBV7-9; j_call: TRBJ1-2; d_call: .; cdr3_nt: TGTGCCAGCAGCTTAGAGGCGGAAAGTAGTGGCTACACCTTC; cdr3_aa: CASSLEAESSGYTF
clone_size: .; v_call: TRBV25-1; j_call: TRBJ2-7; d_call: .; cdr3_nt: TGTGCCAGCAGTGAATTGGAAGCTGACGAGCAGTACTTC; cdr3_aa: CASSELEADEQYF
clone_size: .; v_call: TRBV7-9; j_call: TRBJ2-7; d_call: .; cdr3_nt: TGTGCCAGCAGCTTAGGATACTACGAGCAGTACTTC; cdr3_aa: CASSLGYYEQYF
clone_size: .; v_call: TRBV7-2; j_call: TRBJ2-5; d_call: .; cdr3_nt: TGTGCCAGCAGCTTCATGGGAGGAACGGAGACCCAGTACTTC; cdr3_aa: CASSFMGGTETQYF
clone_size: few; v_call: TRBV18; j_call: TRBJ2-2; d_call: .; cdr3_nt: TGTGCCAGCTCACCACCGATGAGAACCGGGGAGCTGTTTTTT; cdr3_aa: CASSPPMRTGELFF
clone_size: .; v_call: TRBV7-8; j_call: TRBJ2-2; d_call: .; cdr3_nt: TGTGCCAGCAGCTTAAGGGAAAGGGCCGCCGGGGAGCTGTTTTTT; cdr3_aa: CASSLRERAAGELFF
clone_size: .; v_call: TRBV6-6; j_call: TRBJ2-1; d_call: .; cdr3_nt: TGTGCCAGCAGCCCGGGAATCGAATATAATGAGCAGTTCTTC; cdr3_aa: CASSPGIEYNEQFF
clone_size: few; v_call: TRBV5-1; j_call: TRBJ1-1; d_call: TRBD1; cdr3_nt: TGCGCCAGCAGCGGGACAGGGGAGCCCACTGAAGCTTTCTTT; cdr3_aa: CASSGTGEPTEAFF
clone_size: .; v_call: TRBV29-1; j_call: TRBJ2-2; d_call: .; cdr3_nt: TGCAGCGTAAAGGATCTTGCGAACACCGGGGAGCTGTTTTTT; cdr3_aa: CSVKDLANTGELFF
clone_size: .; v_call: TRBV28; j_call: TRBJ2-3; d_call: TRBD1; cdr3_nt: TGTGCCAGCAGTTCGGGACAGCTCCCTCGAGATACGCAGTATTTT; cdr3_aa: CASSSGQLPRDTQYF
clone_size: .; v_call: TRBV16; j_call: TRBJ1-5; d_call: .; cdr3_nt: TGTGCCAGCAGCACAACATACGGCAATCAGCCCCAGCATTTT; cdr3_aa: CASSTTYGNQPQHF
clone_size: .; v_call: TRBV2; j_call: TRBJ2-7; d_call: .; cdr3_nt: TGTGCCGGCGGGGAGGCCTACGAGCAGTACTTC; cdr3_aa: CAGGEAYEQYF
clone_size: .; v_call: TRBV7-2; j_call: TRBJ2-3; d_call: .; cdr3_nt: TGTGCCAGCAGCTTAGCCAGGGGTACAGATACGCAGTATTTT; cdr3_aa: CASSLARGTDTQYF
clone_size: .; v_call: TRBV29-1; j_call: TRBJ2-5; d_call: .; cdr3_nt: TGCAGCGCCGCCCGACGGGAACAAGAGACCCAGTACTTC; cdr3_aa: CSAARREQETQYF
clone_size: few; v_call: TRBV25-1; j_call: TRBJ2-2; d_call: TRBD2; cdr3_nt: TGTGCCAGCAGTGACCCCAAGCGGGAGGGCCGTCCCGGGGAGCTGTTTTTT; cdr3_aa: CASSDPKREGRPGELFF
clone_size: few; v_call: TRBV30; j_call: TRBJ2-1; d_call: .; cdr3_nt: TGTGCCTGGAGTGTAGGGGGTAGTCCGTTCTTC; cdr3_aa: CAWSVGGSPFF
clone_size: few; v_call: TRBV19; j_call: TRBJ1-2; d_call: .; cdr3_nt: TGTGCCAGTAGTATGAACAGAGATGGCTACACCTTC; cdr3_aa: CASSMNRDGYTF